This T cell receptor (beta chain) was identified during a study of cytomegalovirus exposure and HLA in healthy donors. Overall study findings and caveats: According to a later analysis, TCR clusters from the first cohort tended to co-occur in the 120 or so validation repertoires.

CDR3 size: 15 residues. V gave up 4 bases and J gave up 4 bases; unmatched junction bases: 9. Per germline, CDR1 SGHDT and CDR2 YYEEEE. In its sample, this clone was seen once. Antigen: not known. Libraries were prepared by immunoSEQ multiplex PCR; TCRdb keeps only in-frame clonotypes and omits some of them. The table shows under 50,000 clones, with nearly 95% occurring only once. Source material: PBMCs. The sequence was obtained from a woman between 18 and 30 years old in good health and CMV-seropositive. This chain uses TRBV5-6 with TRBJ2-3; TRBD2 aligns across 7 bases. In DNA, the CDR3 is TGTGCCAGCAGCGAGGGCGGGGGAGGGTCAGATACGCAGTATTTT. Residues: CASSEGGGGSDTQYF.